This T cell receptor (beta chain) derives from a study of blood T cell repertoires in COVID-19. Study details: Sites across the United States, Italy and Spain contributed samples from acute and convalescent COVID-19. Sources were T cells, B-cell-depleted T cells, or PBMCs; the material itself was cDNA or gDNA.

The CDR3 has 14 amino acids. Germline CDR1 and CDR2: SGHAT and FQNNGV. Germline trimming cut 3 bases from V and 4 bases from J; bases unmatched to any gene: 3. Methods used by the authors: Reference gene primer amplification gave estimated nucleated cell counts. Method: immunoSEQ multiplex PCR; TCRdb's copy keeps in-frame clones and lacks some. D and trimming were read from the DNA, whereas the V and J calls and clone size are those reported in that table. Here the sample spans 250,000 to 350,000 clones, approximately 87% being singletons. Worth noting for this clone: The sample carries other DNA sequences with the same CDR3.

The rearrangement uses TRBV11-2 and TRBJ2-7, with TRBD1 matching 10 bases. The sequencing sample was made of peripheral blood. This sequence was found in a woman aged 45-65 years who had recovered from COVID-19. DNA for the CDR3: TGTGCCAGCAGCTTGGGGACAGGGGTGTACGAGCAGTACTTC. It translates to CASSLGTGVYEQYF.